Shown below are 18 T cell receptor beta chains from a single sample sequenced in a study of blood T cells in healthy people across ages. A second 7 to 11 cycle PCR used barcoded and J-beta primers. MiXCR, run by TCRdb on the 5' RACE reads, gives a single entry per CDR3 protein. Altogether about 770,000 distinct CDR3 sequences are present, around 42% being singletons, with the ten largest covering about a fifth. Input material: blood. These receptors came from a man in his 60s in good health.

The count of this clonotype is one. The junction departs from germline at one end; a sequencing error may be responsible. In DNA, the CDR3 is TGCAGTGCTAGAGATCGGCAGGGTGTTTACAATGGGCAGTTCTTC. Translation gives CSARDRQGVYNGQFF. The chain is built from TRBV20-1 and TRBJ2-1, with D perhaps matching TRBD1 (5 bases). CDR1 DFQATT and CDR2 SNEGSKA come from the germline V gene (reference sequence). The CDR3 has 15 residues.

This clonotype was counted between two and nine times. The chain joins TRBV7-3 to TRBJ2-1; 7 positions agree with TRBD2. Losses at the gene ends were 1 base for V and 2 bases for J; bases not matched to a gene: 2. CDR1 SGHTA and CDR2 FQGTGA come from the germline V gene. The CDR3 extends over 15 amino acids. The CDR3, as DNA: TGTGCCAGCAGCTTAAGGGCGGGGGCCTACAATGAGCAGTTCTTC. Encoded protein: CASSLRAGAYNEQFF. Filled out from reference TRBV7-3 and TRBJ2-1, the complete variable domain reads GAGVSQTPSNKVTEKGKYVELRCDPISGHTALYWYRQSLGQGPEFLIYFQGTGAADDSGLPNDRFFAVRPEGSVSTLKIQRTERGDSAVYLCASSLRAGAYNEQFFGPGTRLTVL.

Note on this clonotype: A read error is possible here, since a much larger clone lies one base away. J is TRBJ2-5 and V is TRBV11-2; D is perhaps TRBD1 (5 bases). Germline CDR1 SGHAT, CDR2 FQNNGV. The ends were cut back, 2 bases at V and 11 bases at J, with 21 bases in the middle. CDR3 length: 15 amino acids. This CDR3 reads CASSLTQGTVYKQYF. CDR3 DNA sequence: TGTGCCAGCAGCTTAACTCAGGGAACAGTTTACAAGCAGTACTTC.

This chain connects TRBV20-1 to TRBJ1-5, with D unclear. Germline CDR1 and CDR2: DFQATT and SNEGSKA (reference sequence). CDR3 length equals 16 residues. V gave up 2 bases and J gave up 0 bases, with 14 bases separating them. This CDR3 reads CSARFQTLNSNQPQHF. DNA for the CDR3: TGCAGTGCTAGATTCCAGACACTGAATAGCAATCAGCCCCAGCATTTT.

V is TRBV21-1 and J is TRBJ2-5; the D call of TRBD1 is as the table states it, not checked on the DNA. TRBV21-1 constitutes a pseudogene. The CDR3 has 14 amino acids. The CDR3 nucleotides are TGTGCCAACTTCCTGGCACAGGGGGCCGAGACCCAGTACTTC. As protein: CANFLAQGAETQYF.

This clonotype was seen ten or more times. The V gene is TRBV27, the J gene TRBJ1-2, with D perhaps matching TRBD1 (5 bases). The CDR3 totals 13 residues. V lost 7 bases and J lost 4, with 13 bases in between. The germline V gene has CDR1 MNHEY and CDR2 SMNVEV (reference sequence). For the CDR3, the DNA is TGTGCCAGCAAACAGACAGTCGCCTATGGCTACACCTTC. It yields the protein CASKQTVAYGYTF.

The chain has TRBV7-6 and TRBJ2-5; D is unclear. Trimming took 2 bases from V and 5 from J, leaving 15 bases between them. From germline, CDR1 is SGHVS and CDR2 FNYEAQ. The CDR3 sequence is 15 residues long. This CDR3 reads CASSLSLVGEETQYF. The DNA for the CDR3 is TGTGCCAGCAGCTTATCCCTAGTGGGCGAGGAGACCCAGTACTTC.

This CDR3 reads CASSGLTGTSGSYEQYF. DNA for the CDR3: TGTGCCAGCAGCGGACTGACCGGGACTAGCGGTTCATACGAGCAGTACTTC. The V and J genes are TRBV7-9 and TRBJ2-4; 11 bases are a match to TRBD2. The J call is in doubt because the DNA end fits TRBJ2-7 better. The length of the CDR3 is 17 residues. Germline V gene sequence: CDR1 SEHNR, CDR2 FQNEAQ (reference sequence).

V is TRBV15 and J is TRBJ2-3, with D unresolved. The CDR3 sequence is 14 residues long. The germline V gene encodes CDR1 LNHNV and CDR2 YYDKDF (reference sequence). V lost 5 bases and J lost 2, with 11 bases in between. The chain's CDR3 is CATSARLSTDTQYF. The CDR3 nucleotides are TGTGCCACCAGCGCGCGTCTGTCCACAGATACGCAGTATTTT.

The chain links TRBV7-9 to TRBJ1-5; tentative D call: TRBD1 (5 bases). Trimming cost V 6 bases and J 1 base, with 10 bases left between them. Germline CDR1 is SEHNR and CDR2 is FQNEAQ (reference sequence). The CDR3 has 14 residues. CDR3 sequence: CASSSDRSNQPQHF. The CDR3 DNA sequence: TGTGCCAGCAGTTCAGACAGAAGCAATCAGCCCCAGCATTTT.

There are a few counts of this clonotype. V is TRBV12-3 or TRBV12-4 and J is TRBJ1-5; TRBD1 aligns across 9 bases. V shed 6 bases, J shed 6 bases, and the junction held 9 bases outside the gene matches. The CDR3 loop spans 15 amino acids. CDR3 DNA: TGTGCCAGCAGGGTACAGGGGGCGTCGGGTCAGCCCCAGCATTTT. This codes for CASRVQGASGQPQHF.

This clonotype was seen just once. The chain links TRBV10-3 to TRBJ1-2; TRBD1 matches at 11 bases. This CDR3 region has 13 residues. Germline trimming cut 9 bases from V and 7 bases from J; bases unmatched to any gene: 7. Germline CDR1 ENHRY, CDR2 SYGVKD. The CDR3 sequence is CAMNPGTGGGYTF. Written as DNA, the CDR3 is TGTGCCATGAACCCCGGGACAGGGGGTGGCTACACCTTC.

The V and J genes are TRBV5-5 and TRBJ2-1; D gene uncertain. This CDR3 region has 15 residues. Germline CDR1 is SGHKS and CDR2 is YYEKEE (reference sequence). V lost 2 bases to trimming and J lost 7 bases, with 16 bases between them. Here the CDR3 reads CASSLRSAIWNEQFF. In DNA form, the CDR3 reads TGTGCCAGCAGCTTAAGATCAGCGATTTGGAATGAGCAGTTCTTC.

This clonotype was recorded a few times. V gene TRBV13 combines with J gene TRBJ1-2; the D is unclear. CDR3 length: 15 residues. Germline loops: CDR1 PRHDT, CDR2 FYEKMQ (reference sequence). The V and J ends lost 4 bases and 8 bases respectively, with 20 bases between them. CDR3 sequence: CASSSIDFASLGYTF. In nucleotides, the CDR3 is TGTGCCAGCAGCTCAATAGATTTCGCGAGTTTGGGCTACACCTTC. Full variable domain (outside the CDR3, taken from reference TRBV13 and TRBJ1-2): AAGVIQSPRHLIKEKRETATLKCYPIPRHDTVYWYQQGPGQDPQFLISFYEKMQSDKGSIPDRFSAQQFSDYHSELNMSSLELGDSALYFCASSSIDFASLGYTFGSGTRLTVV.

The genes are TRBV7-2 and TRBJ1-5; D is possibly TRBD1 (6 bases). CDR1 is SGHTA and CDR2 is FQGNSA in the germline V gene. The CDR3 is made up of 15 amino acids. V was pared by 0 bases and J by 7 bases, with 13 bases between. The CDR3 DNA follows: TGTGCCAGCAGCTTAGCAGGGGGAACGGGGCAGCCCCAGCATTTT. It translates to CASSLAGGTGQPQHF.

This clonotype has a single count. The chain recombines TRBV5-1 with TRBJ2-1; 12 bases are a match to TRBD1. The CDR3 is made up of 15 amino acids. CDR1 and CDR2 (germline): SGHRS, YFSETQ. The ends lost 4 bases at V and 6 bases at J; junction bases unmatched: 5. The CDR3 DNA is TGCGCCAGCAGCGGGGGGACAGGGGGCTTCAATGAGCAGTTCTTC. This gives the protein CASSGGTGGFNEQFF.

CDR3 sequence (DNA): TGTGCCTGGAGTTACCGGACAGGGAGCACAGATACGCAGTATTTT. Protein: CAWSYRTGSTDTQYF. V usage is TRBV30 and J usage is TRBJ2-3; TRBD1 aligns across 8 bases. Losses at the gene ends were 2 bases for V and 0 bases for J; bases not matched to a gene: 4. The CDR3 loop spans 15 amino acids. CDR1 GTSNPN and CDR2 SVGIG come from the germline V gene (reference sequence).

The rearrangement links TRBV20-1 to TRBJ2-7; a possible D gene is TRBD1 (5 bases). Germline CDR1 DFQATT, CDR2 SNEGSKA (reference sequence). The V gene lost 1 base and the J gene lost 5 bases, with 15 bases spanning the gap. This CDR3 is built from 14 residues. CDR3 DNA: TGCAGTGCTAGAGCGCCACAGGTAGGGAACGAGCAGTACTTC. It translates to CSARAPQVGNEQYF.